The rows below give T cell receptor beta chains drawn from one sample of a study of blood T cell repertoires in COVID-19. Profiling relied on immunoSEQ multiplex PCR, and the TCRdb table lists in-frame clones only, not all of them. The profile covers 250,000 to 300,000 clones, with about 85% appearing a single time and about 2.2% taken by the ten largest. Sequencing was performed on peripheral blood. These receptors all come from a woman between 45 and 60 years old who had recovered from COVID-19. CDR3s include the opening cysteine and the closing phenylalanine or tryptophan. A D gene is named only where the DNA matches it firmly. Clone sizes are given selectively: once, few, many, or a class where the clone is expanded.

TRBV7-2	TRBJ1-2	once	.	CASSFIFGEGYTF	TGTGCCAGCAGCTTTATTTTTGGGGAGGGCTACACCTTC
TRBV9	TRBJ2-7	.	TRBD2	CASSVADRAGGAQYF	TGTGCCAGCAGCGTAGCTGACCGAGCGGGAGGTGCGCAGTACTTC
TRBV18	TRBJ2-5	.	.	CASSPPRHPYQETQYF	TGTGCCAGCTCACCACCGAGGCACCCGTACCAAGAGACCCAGTACTTC
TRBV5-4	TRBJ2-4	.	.	CASTISPRAKNIQYF	TGTGCCAGCACCATTTCCCCGAGGGCCAAAAACATTCAGTACTTC
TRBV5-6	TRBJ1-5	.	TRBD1	CASSRNEGGLSQPQHF	TGTGCCAGCAGCAGAAACGAAGGGGGCTTGAGTCAGCCCCAGCATTTT
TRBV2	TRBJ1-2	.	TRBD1	CASRGGTGLYGYTF	TGTGCCAGCAGGGGGGGGACAGGACTCTATGGCTACACCTTC
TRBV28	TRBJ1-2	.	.	CASSYEGRDYGYTF	TGTGCCAGCAGTTACGAGGGCAGAGACTATGGCTACACCTTC
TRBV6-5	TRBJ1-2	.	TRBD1	CASRGDSWINYGYTF	TGTGCCAGCAGGGGGGACAGCTGGATTAACTATGGCTACACCTTC
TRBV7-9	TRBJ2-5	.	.	CASSLPLGLETQYF	TGTGCCAGCAGCTTACCCCTTGGCCTAGAGACCCAGTACTTC
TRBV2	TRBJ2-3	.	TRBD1	CASSRDRADTQYF	TGTGCCAGCAGCCGGGACAGGGCAGATACGCAGTATTTT
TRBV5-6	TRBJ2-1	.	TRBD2	CASSPGLAGTFHEQFF	TGTGCCAGCAGCCCGGGACTAGCGGGAACTTTCCATGAGCAGTTCTTC
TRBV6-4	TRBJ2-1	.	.	CASSLGSATGNEQFF	TGTGCCAGCAGTCTCGGCAGCGCGACTGGCAATGAGCAGTTCTTC
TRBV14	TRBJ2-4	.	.	CASSHGQKNIQYF	TGTGCCAGCAGCCATGGGCAGAAAAACATTCAGTACTTC
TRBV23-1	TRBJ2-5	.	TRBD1	CASSQERQGVETQYF	TGCGCCAGCAGTCAAGAAAGACAGGGGGTAGAGACCCAGTACTTC
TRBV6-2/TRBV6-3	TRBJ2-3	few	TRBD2	CASSYLTLSGGRTDTQYF	TGTGCCAGCAGTTACCTAACCCTTAGCGGGGGACGCACAGATACGCAGTATTTT
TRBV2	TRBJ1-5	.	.	CASTRQDPNQPQHF	TGTGCCAGCACCCGACAGGATCCCAATCAGCCCCAGCATTTT
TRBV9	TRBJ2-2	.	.	CASSVGGTVKWNTGELFF	TGTGCCAGCAGCGTAGGCGGCACGGTTAAATGGAACACCGGGGAGCTGTTTTTT
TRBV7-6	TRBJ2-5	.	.	CASSLARGTELGRRQETQYF	TGTGCCAGCAGCTTAGCACGGGGAACCGAATTAGGGCGAAGGCAAGAGACCCAGTACTTC
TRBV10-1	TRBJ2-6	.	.	CASVNPGRGHSGANVLTF	TGCGCCAGCGTCAATCCGGGTAGGGGCCATTCTGGGGCCAACGTCCTGACTTTC